These 20 T cell receptor beta chains were sequenced from one sample in a study of blood T cell repertoires in COVID-19 (TCRdb year 2020). Libraries were constructed by the immunoSEQ multiplex PCR assay. What TCRdb holds here is the immuneACCESS table cut down to in-frame rearrangements. Part of the clones is not present; checked against another copy, under half of the missing clones reflect an unresolved V gene, and the others are unexplained. In this sample the table shows a few hundred thousand clones, approximately 82% of which occur a single time. The ten largest clonotypes hold roughly 1.9% of the sample. Sequencing was carried out using peripheral blood. The receptors were gathered from a young man who had recovered from COVID-19.

The rearrangement links TRBV4-1 to TRBJ2-5, with 8 nucleotides matching TRBD2. The J segment lost 10 bases and the V segment lost 2 bases, leaving 12 bases of the junction unmatched. Germline V CDR1 and CDR2: MGHRA, YSYEKL. This CDR3 is 15 amino acids long. CDR3 region: CASSQRGGGTLDQYF. CDR3 in DNA: TGCGCCAGCAGCCAACGGGGCGGGGGGACTCTCGACCAGTACTTC.

The chain combines TRBV4-1 with TRBJ1-5; D is unclear. Deletions cut 2 bases from V and 0 bases from J, with 11 bases between. CDR1 is MGHRA, CDR2 YSYEKL, per germline. This CDR3 is built from 16 residues. In nucleotides, the CDR3 is TGCGCCAGCAGCCAAAGCGAAACCTTTAGCAATCAGCCCCAGCATTTT. This gives the protein CASSQSETFSNQPQHF.

This chain links TRBV9 with TRBJ2-7; possibly TRBD2 for D (6 bases). The CDR3 covers 12 residues. The germline V gene encodes CDR1 SGDLS and CDR2 YYNGEE. The ends were cut back, 0 bases at V and 6 bases at J, with 7 bases in the middle. The CDR3 coding sequence is TGTGCCAGCAGCGTAGGGGGAGGCGAGCAGTACTTC. It yields the protein CASSVGGGEQYF.

The chain combines TRBV7-3 with TRBJ1-1; D gene ambiguous. CDR3 length equals 14 residues. The germline V gene encodes CDR1 SGHTA and CDR2 FQGTGA. V was shortened by 1 base and J by 6 bases, with 12 bases between the two germline ends. Here the CDR3 reads CASSLSPFHSEAFF. In nucleotides, the CDR3 is TGTGCCAGCAGCTTAAGTCCATTCCACTCTGAAGCTTTCTTT.

This clone was seen a single time. The CDR3 sequence is CASSEVTYEQFF. In DNA, the CDR3 is TGTGCCAGCAGTGAAGTTACTTATGAGCAGTTCTTC. The chain couples TRBV6-1 to TRBJ2-1; D is unclear. The CDR3 runs to 12 residues. The V gene's germline CDR1 is MNHNS and CDR2 SASEGT. The germline V and J ends were trimmed by 1 base and 8 bases, with 6 bases remaining between them.

The V gene is TRBV9, the J gene TRBJ2-1; 8 bases are a match to TRBD2. CDR1 and CDR2 (germline): SGDLS, YYNGEE. The trim removed 2 bases at V and 12 bases at J, leaving 22 bases unmatched. This CDR3 spans 18 amino acids. The CDR3 loop reads CASSVSFLAGAGEGGQFF. The CDR3 bases are TGTGCCAGCAGCGTGTCCTTTCTCGCTGGAGCGGGGGAGGGTGGGCAGTTCTTC.

This clone has a handful of counts. V and J are TRBV23-1 and TRBJ2-7; possibly TRBD2 for D (5 bases). TRBV23-1 is designated an ORF whose function remains uncertain. There are 21 residues in the CDR3. V was trimmed by 1 base and J by 3 bases, leaving 31 bases between them. The CDR3 DNA follows: TGCGCCAGCAGTCAATTGGTAGTGCACCACCTAGCCGTTTCCCGGGACTACGAGCAGTACTTC. The encoded protein is CASSQLVVHHLAVSRDYEQYF.

In its sample, this clone was seen once. The gene calls are TRBV24-1 and TRBJ1-2, with D hard to call. The CDR3 contains 11 residues. Between the trimmed V and J ends, which lost 9 bases and 5 bases, there was a span of 9 bases. Germline CDR1 KGHDR, CDR2 SFDVKD. CDR3 DNA: TGTGCCACCGGAGATGGGTATGGCTACACCTTC. Its translation is CATGDGYGYTF.

The chain joins TRBV11-3 to TRBJ1-3; D unclear. This CDR3 spans 16 amino acids. With 0 bases removed from V and 3 bases from J, the gap between germline ends came to 12 bases. CDR1 is SGHNT and CDR2 is YENEEA in the germline V gene. CDR3 sequence (DNA): TGTGCCAGCAGCTTAGATTTTCGGGGAATTGGAAACACCATATATTTT. Translated: CASSLDFRGIGNTIYF.

The rearrangement uses TRBV7-2 and TRBJ2-5, with D uncertain. V was pared by 5 bases and J by 5 bases, with 6 bases between. Germline loops: CDR1 SGHTA, CDR2 FQGNSA. This CDR3 contains 11 residues. CDR3 bases: TGTGCCAGCAGCCCCAGGGAGACCCAGTACTTC. Its translation is CASSPRETQYF.

The chain links TRBV13 to TRBJ1-3; D perhaps matches TRBD1 (6 bases). The CDR3 sequence is 15 residues long. Deletions cut 5 bases from V and 8 bases from J, with 19 bases between. The germline V gene has CDR1 PRHDT and CDR2 FYEKMQ (reference sequence). The CDR3 region is CASSPPRQAVYTIYF. The DNA for the CDR3 is TGTGCCAGCAGCCCCCCCAGACAGGCGGTGTACACCATATATTTT.

This chain uses TRBV5-8 with TRBJ1-5; TRBD1 matches 12 bases. CDR1 is SGHTS, CDR2 YDEGEE, per germline. Trimming at V came to 5 bases and at J to 5 bases, leaving 11 bases not matched to a gene. This CDR3 region has 17 residues. CDR3 nucleotide sequence: TGTGCCAGCAGTCTACGGGACAGGGGGCGAAATGATCAGCCCCAGCATTTT. It yields the protein CASSLRDRGRNDQPQHF.

The chain uses TRBV4-1 and TRBJ2-7; D unresolved. The germline gives CDR1 MGHRA, CDR2 YSYEKL. The CDR3 covers 14 residues. The ends were cut back, 0 bases at V and 3 bases at J, with 9 bases in the middle. The CDR3 here is CASSQDGHGYEQYF. CDR3 bases: TGCGCCAGCAGCCAAGATGGGCACGGCTACGAGCAGTACTTC.

V is TRBV2 and J is TRBJ2-7; D gene uncertain. There are 10 residues in the CDR3. Germline CDR1 SNHLY, CDR2 FYNNEI. Trimming left V 5 bases short and J 7 bases short, with 6 bases between. The CDR3 bases are TGTGCCAGCAGTCTCTTGGAGCAGTACTTC. It encodes CASSLLEQYF.

The rearrangement links TRBV28 to TRBJ2-1; a possible D gene is TRBD1 (5 bases). This CDR3 spans 15 amino acids. CDR1 and CDR2 from the germline V gene are MDHEN and SYDVKM. The ends were cut back, 1 base at V and 5 bases at J, with 12 bases in the middle. The DNA of the CDR3 is TGTGCCAGCAGTTTATTACAGGAAGCAAACAATGAGCAGTTCTTC. Translated: CASSLLQEANNEQFF.

This clone was observed a single time. The chain uses TRBV10-3 and TRBJ2-1, with TRBD1 matching over 9 bases. V gave up 6 bases and J gave up 7 bases; unmatched junction bases: 10. The CDR3 spans 15 residues. Per germline, CDR1 ENHRY and CDR2 SYGVKD. The CDR3 sequence: CAISLTRDRANEQFF. The CDR3 DNA sequence: TGTGCCATCAGCCTAACCCGGGACAGGGCGAATGAGCAGTTCTTC.

The J gene is TRBJ2-5, the V gene TRBV18, with D tentatively TRBD2 (5 bases). Trimming pared 6 bases from V and 7 bases from J, leaving 18 bases between. Germline V lookup: CDR1 KGHSH, CDR2 LQKENI. This CDR3 is 14 amino acids long. In DNA, the CDR3 is TGTGCCAGCTCCAAGGACTCGCCCCCAGGGACCCAGTACTTC. This gives the protein CASSKDSPPGTQYF.

The CDR3 sequence is CASSRGEQETQYF. In DNA, the CDR3 is TGTGCCAGCAGCCGCGGAGAGCAAGAGACCCAGTACTTC. The J gene is TRBJ2-5, the V gene TRBV11-1; D unresolved. Germline CDR1 is SGHAT and CDR2 is FQDESV (reference sequence). The CDR3 is 13 amino acids. The germline V and J ends were trimmed by 5 bases and 2 bases, with 9 bases remaining between them.

The chain recombines TRBV10-3 with TRBJ1-3, with D possibly matching TRBD1 (6 bases). This CDR3 region has 13 residues. V was cut by 0 bases and J by 10 bases, with 10 bases left in between. In germline, CDR1 is ENHRY, CDR2 SYGVKD. The CDR3, as DNA: TGTGCCATCAGTGAGTCCTACAGGGCTACCATATATTTT. Its protein product is CAISESYRATIYF.

This clone was found once. The rearrangement joins TRBV24-1 to TRBJ1-1; the match to TRBD1 covers 7 bases. The CDR3 runs to 13 residues. The V gene end was trimmed by 8 bases and the J gene end by 1 base; junction bases not matched to a gene: 3. Germline CDR1 is KGHDR and CDR2 is SFDVKD. The CDR3, as DNA: TGTGCCACCACCCAGGGGGGGAACACTGAAGCTTTCTTT. The encoded protein is CATTQGGNTEAFF.